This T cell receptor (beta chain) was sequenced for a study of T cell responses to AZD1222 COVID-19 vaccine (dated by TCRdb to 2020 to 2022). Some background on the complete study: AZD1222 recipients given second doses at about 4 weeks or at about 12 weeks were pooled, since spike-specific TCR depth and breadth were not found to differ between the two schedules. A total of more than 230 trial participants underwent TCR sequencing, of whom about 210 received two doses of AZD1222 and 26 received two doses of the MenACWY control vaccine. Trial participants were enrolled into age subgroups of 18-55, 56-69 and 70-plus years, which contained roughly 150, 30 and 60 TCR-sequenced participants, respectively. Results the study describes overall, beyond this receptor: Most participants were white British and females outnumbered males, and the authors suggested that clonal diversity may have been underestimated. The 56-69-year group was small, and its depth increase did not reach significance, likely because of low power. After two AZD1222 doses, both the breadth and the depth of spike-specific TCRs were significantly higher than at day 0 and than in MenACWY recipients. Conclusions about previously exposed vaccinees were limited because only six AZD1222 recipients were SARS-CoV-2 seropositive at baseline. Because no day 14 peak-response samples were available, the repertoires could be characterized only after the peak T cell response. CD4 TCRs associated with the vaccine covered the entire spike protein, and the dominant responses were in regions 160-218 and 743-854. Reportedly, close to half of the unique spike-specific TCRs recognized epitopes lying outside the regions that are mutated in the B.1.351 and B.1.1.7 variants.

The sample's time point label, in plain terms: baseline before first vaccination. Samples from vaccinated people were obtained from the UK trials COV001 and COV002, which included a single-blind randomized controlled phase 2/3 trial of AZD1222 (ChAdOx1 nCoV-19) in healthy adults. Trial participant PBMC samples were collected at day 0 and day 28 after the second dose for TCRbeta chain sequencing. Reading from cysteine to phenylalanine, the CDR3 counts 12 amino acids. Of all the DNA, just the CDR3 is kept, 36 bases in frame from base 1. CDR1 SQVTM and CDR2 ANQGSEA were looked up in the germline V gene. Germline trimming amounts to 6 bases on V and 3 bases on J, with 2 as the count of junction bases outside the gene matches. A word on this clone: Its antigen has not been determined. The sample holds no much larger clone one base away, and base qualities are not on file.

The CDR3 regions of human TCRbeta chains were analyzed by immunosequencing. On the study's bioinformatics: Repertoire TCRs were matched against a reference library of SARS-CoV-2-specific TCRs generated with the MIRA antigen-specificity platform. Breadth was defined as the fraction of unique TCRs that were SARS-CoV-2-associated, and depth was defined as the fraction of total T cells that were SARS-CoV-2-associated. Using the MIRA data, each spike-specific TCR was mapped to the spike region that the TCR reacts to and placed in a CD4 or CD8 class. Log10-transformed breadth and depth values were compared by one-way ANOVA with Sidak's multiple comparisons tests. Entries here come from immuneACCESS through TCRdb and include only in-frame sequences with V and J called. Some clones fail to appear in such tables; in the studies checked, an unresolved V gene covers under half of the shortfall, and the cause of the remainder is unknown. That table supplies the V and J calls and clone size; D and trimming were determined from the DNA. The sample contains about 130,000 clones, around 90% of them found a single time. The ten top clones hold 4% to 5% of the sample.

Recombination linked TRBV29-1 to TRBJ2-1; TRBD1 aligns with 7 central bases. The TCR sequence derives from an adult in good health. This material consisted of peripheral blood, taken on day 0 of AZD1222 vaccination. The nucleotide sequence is TGCAGCGTCGGGACAGACTACAATGAGCAGTTCTTC. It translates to CSVGTDYNEQFF.